Included here is one T cell receptor beta chain sequence, with context. The table lists this clonotype with a few counts. Its recognized antigen is unknown. No base quality values were provided; no much bigger clone lies one nucleotide off. Spanning cysteine to phenylalanine, the CDR3 consists of 13 amino acids. Just CDR3 DNA is preserved here, 39 bases in frame from base 1. The germline V and J ends show losses of 5 bases and 11 bases respectively, and no gene match explains 5 bases of the junction. Per the germline V gene, SGHTA is the CDR1 and FQGTGA is the CDR2. The library was made by PCR. The instrument given in TCRdb is Illumina HiSeq 2500. TCR libraries were prepared with molecular barcoding, using unique molecular identifiers to normalize TCRbeta repertoire quantification. The raw public reads went through TCRdb reprocessing: fastp at Q25, MiXCR clone calling, in-frame beta chains kept. A single entry per CDR3 protein holds the most common genes and DNA from its merged rows. Recorded for this sample are approximately 640,000 distinct CDR3 sequences; approximately 16% of them occurred a single time. Together, the top ten hold 1.1% of the sample.

The source of the sample is a study of T-cell reconstitution after alpha-beta-depleted transplantation in children (dated by TCRdb to 2016 to 2018). In the study overall: The study quantitatively tracked T-cell immune reconstitution after TCRalphabeta/CD19-depleted allogeneic hematopoietic cell transplantation in children using TCR repertoire profiling.

Here the sequenced sample was PBMCs from the stem cell graft donor, taken from the stem cell graft. The sequence is built from TRBV7-3 and TRBJ2-1; 11 middle bases align to TRBD2. This sequence was found in a human donor who donated a stem cell graft to a child with acute myeloid leukemia. For the CDR3, the sequence is CASSLRLAGQQFF. The DNA sequence reads TGTGCCAGCAGCCTTAGACTAGCGGGGCAGCAGTTCTTC. The CDR3 plus the reference TRBV7-3 and TRBJ2-1 genes for the other parts give the full variable domain: GAGVSQTPSNKVTEKGKYVELRCDPISGHTALYWYRQSLGQGPEFLIYFQGTGAADDSGLPNDRFFAVRPEGSVSTLKIQRTERGDSAVYLCASSLRLAGQQFFGPGTRLTVL.